This TCR beta chain was sequenced for a study of cytotoxic CD8 clonotypes in ibrutinib-treated CLL. As for the study in general: Response specimens were obtained following a median treatment duration of roughly 11 months, with a range of 6 to 36. Overall study results and limits: Clonality showed a rise at ibrutinib response that reversed toward baseline at progression.

With respect to this clone: Its antigen is not identified.

The TCR beta libraries used approximately 2 micrograms of genomic DNA that came from cryopreserved PBMCs. The protocol was immunoSEQ multiplex PCR, while the TCRdb copy is restricted to in-frame clones and leaves out a portion. The repertoire includes some 70,000 clones, about nine tenths of them detected once, and approximately 3.1% sits in the top ten. V lost 0 bases and J 4 bases, leaving 6 bases between the germline ends. The CDR3 totals 13 residues. CDR1 is SGHAT, CDR2 FQNNGV, per germline. The V gene is TRBV11-2, the J gene TRBJ1-1; no reliable D call. The sequence derives from a human donor with chronic lymphocytic leukemia. Sequenced material: PBMCs, taken after 12 months of ibrutinib treatment. Here the CDR3 reads CASSLDRATEAFF. The CDR3 DNA reads TGTGCCAGCAGCTTAGATAGAGCCACTGAAGCTTTCTTT.